These T cell receptor beta chains were read from a single sample in a study of T cells in Graves' hyperthyroidism and ophthalmopathy. Each CDR3 protein is one row after TCRdb ran MiXCR on the multiplex PCR reads. This sample has over 700,000 distinct CDR3 sequences, with around a sixth found just once. Specimen: blood. Receptors were obtained from a woman in her forties or fifties with Graves' hyperthyroidism that later progressed to Graves' ophthalmopathy. Both conserved end residues are part of each CDR3. D genes are given only for firm matches. Not every row has a clone size; where given, it reads once, few, many or a size class.

D gene	V gene	J gene	clone size	CDR3 protein	CDR3 DNA
.	TRBV4-1	TRBJ1-1	few	CASRPGMEGPEAFF	TGCGCCAGCAGGCCCGGCATGGAGGGTCCTGAAGCTTTCTTT
.	TRBV11-2	TRBJ2-4	many	CASSLGGQGNIQYF	TGTGCCAGCAGCTTAGGGGGGCAGGGCAACATTCAGTACTTC
.	TRBV7-3	TRBJ1-1	few	CASSHGRGDTEAFF	TGTGCCAGCAGTCACGGACGGGGTGACACTGAAGCTTTCTTT
.	TRBV20-1	TRBJ2-3	.	CSAREVGFERDTQYF	TGCAGTGCTAGAGAGGTGGGTTTCGAACGGGATACGCAGTATTTT
.	TRBV6-4	TRBJ2-4	few	CASSDSSLAKNIQYF	TGTGCCAGCAGTGACTCAAGCCTAGCCAAAAACATTCAGTACTTC
TRBD1	TRBV12-3/TRBV12-4	TRBJ2-2	many	CASSATGVNTGELFF	TGTGCCAGCAGTGCCACAGGGGTCAACACCGGGGAGCTGTTTTTT
.	TRBV30	TRBJ1-3	many	CAWSLEEGNTIYF	TGTGCCTGGAGTCTGGAGGAAGGAAACACCATATATTTT
TRBD2	TRBV19	TRBJ2-7	.	CASSISGLPYEQYF	TGTGCCAGTAGTATTAGCGGGTTACCCTACGAGCAGTACTTC
.	TRBV27	TRBJ1-5	.	CASSFDSYQPQHF	TGTGCCAGCAGTTTTGACAGCTATCAGCCCCAGCATTTT
.	TRBV2	TRBJ1-1	few	CARTRGTEAFF	TGTGCCAGAACGAGGGGGACTGAAGCTTTCTTT
.	TRBV28	TRBJ1-4	few	CASGGQGATNEKLFF	TGTGCCAGCGGGGGGCAGGGCGCAACTAATGAAAAACTGTTTTTT
TRBD1	TRBV25-1	TRBJ2-3	.	CASSPHLGQGVVGDTQYF	TGTGCCAGCAGTCCCCACCTGGGACAGGGGGTTGTCGGAGATACGCAGTATTTT
.	TRBV4-1	TRBJ2-2	.	CASSQEAQPLGELFF	TGCGCCAGCAGCCAAGAGGCACAGCCACTCGGGGAGCTGTTTTTT
.	TRBV5-5	TRBJ1-1	.	CANSFGWGNTEAFF	TGTGCCAACAGCTTCGGCTGGGGGAACACTGAAGCTTTCTTT
.	TRBV12-3/TRBV12-4	TRBJ1-1	many	CASRDTLGATEAFF	TGTGCCAGCAGGGATACCTTGGGGGCAACTGAAGCTTTCTTT
TRBD1	TRBV6-6	TRBJ2-3	few	CASSYKGQGAPDTQYF	TGTGCCAGCAGTTACAAAGGACAGGGGGCCCCAGATACGCAGTATTTT
TRBD2	TRBV6-1	TRBJ2-1	.	CASSEAPGGPQNEQFF	TGTGCCAGCAGTGAAGCGCCGGGAGGGCCACAGAATGAGCAGTTCTTC
.	TRBV7-9	TRBJ2-1	.	CASSLDPNYNEQFF	TGTGCCAGCAGCTTGGACCCTAACTACAATGAGCAGTTCTTC
.	TRBV5-4	TRBJ1-2	.	CASSLQGPNGYTF	TGTGCCAGCAGCTTGCAGGGGCCCAATGGCTACACCTTC
.	TRBV4-2	TRBJ1-1	few	CASSQDIVNTEAFF	TGTGCCAGCAGCCAAGATATCGTGAACACTGAAGCTTTCTTT
TRBD1	TRBV6-2/TRBV6-3	TRBJ1-5	.	CASRGDRGNSNQPQHF	TGTGCCAGCAGAGGGGACAGAGGAAATAGCAATCAGCCCCAGCATTTT
.	TRBV19	TRBJ1-1	.	CASSILGTEAFF	TGTGCCAGTAGTATATTGGGCACTGAAGCTTTCTTT
.	TRBV20-1	TRBJ1-1	.	CSARGRTEAFF	TGCAGTGCTAGGGGTCGCACTGAAGCTTTCTTT
.	TRBV12-3/TRBV12-4	TRBJ1-6	.	CASSPGFEGSPLHF	TGTGCCAGCAGTCCCGGGTTTGAGGGATCACCCCTCCACTTT
.	TRBV27	TRBJ1-2	many	CASSFGRTHYGYTF	TGTGCCAGCAGTTTCGGCAGGACGCACTATGGCTACACCTTC
.	TRBV2	TRBJ1-5	many	CASSVFTPGRPNQPQHF	TGTGCCAGCAGTGTCTTTACTCCGGGACGGCCCAATCAGCCCCAGCATTTT
.	TRBV20-1	TRBJ1-4	.	CSAREGLMDEKLFF	TGCAGTGCTAGAGAGGGGCTCATGGATGAAAAACTGTTTTTT
.	TRBV14	TRBJ1-1	.	CASSVHLNTEAFF	TGTGCCAGCAGCGTCCACTTGAACACTGAAGCTTTCTTT
.	TRBV20-1	TRBJ2-2	.	CSASGSPSPAGELFF	TGCAGTGCTAGCGGCAGCCCGTCTCCCGCGGGGGAGCTGTTTTTT
.	TRBV2	TRBJ1-6	.	CASSEEQGDNSPLHF	TGTGCCAGCAGTGAAGAGCAGGGAGATAATTCACCCCTCCACTTT
.	TRBV2	TRBJ1-5	many	CASSDGGYQPQHF	TGTGCCAGCAGTGACGGAGGTTATCAGCCCCAGCATTTT
TRBD2	TRBV5-1	TRBJ2-3	.	CASSLGLAGRAQYF	TGCGCCAGCAGCCTGGGACTAGCGGGGAGGGCGCAGTATTTT
TRBD2	TRBV12-3/TRBV12-4	TRBJ2-2	few	CAGSPGTNPTGELFF	TGTGCCGGAAGCCCCGGGACTAACCCCACCGGGGAGCTGTTTTTT
TRBD1	TRBV2	TRBJ1-2	.	CASSIQGAGDGYTF	TGTGCCAGCAGTATACAGGGGGCGGGGGATGGCTACACCTTC
.	TRBV18	TRBJ2-1	.	CASSPMGGSYNEQFF	TGTGCCAGCTCACCAATGGGGGGCTCCTACAATGAGCAGTTCTTC
TRBD1	TRBV3-1	TRBJ2-3	many	CASSQRDRGDTQYF	TGTGCCAGCAGCCAACGGGACAGGGGAGATACGCAGTATTTT
TRBD2	TRBV6-2/TRBV6-3	TRBJ2-1	.	CASTTAGSSSYNEQFF	TGTGCCAGCACTACAGCGGGGAGCAGCTCCTACAATGAGCAGTTCTTC
.	TRBV6-5	TRBJ2-3	few	CASSYPGGYTQYF	TGTGCCAGCAGTTACCCGGGCGGTTATACGCAGTATTTT
TRBD2	TRBV6-1	TRBJ2-3	.	CASRVAGGPLDTQYF	TGTGCCAGCAGGGTAGCGGGGGGGCCTTTAGATACGCAGTATTTT
TRBD2	TRBV18	TRBJ2-1	many	CASSQGGLAGHNEQFF	TGTGCCAGCTCACAAGGGGGACTAGCGGGGCACAATGAGCAGTTCTTC
.	TRBV4-1	TRBJ1-5	.	CASSQGPTGSQPQHF	TGCGCCAGCAGCCAAGGGCCGACGGGAAGCCAGCCCCAGCATTTT
.	TRBV4-1	TRBJ2-7	.	CASSQEALPNEGSYEQYF	TGCGCCAGCAGCCAAGAGGCCCTCCCCAACGAAGGCTCCTACGAGCAGTACTTC
TRBD1	TRBV12-3/TRBV12-4	TRBJ2-7	few	CASSWGQGAREQYF	TGTGCCAGCAGTTGGGGACAGGGGGCAAGGGAGCAGTACTTC
TRBD2	TRBV12-3/TRBV12-4	TRBJ2-5	many	CASSFGTSVETQYF	TGTGCCAGCAGTTTCGGGACTAGCGTCGAGACCCAGTACTTC
.	TRBV12-5	TRBJ1-4	many	CASGFNLRERQEKLFF	TGTGCTAGTGGTTTCAATTTAAGGGAGAGGCAAGAAAAACTGTTTTTT
.	TRBV29-1	TRBJ1-1	many	CSVEEGRGWNTEAFF	TGCAGCGTTGAAGAAGGCCGGGGGTGGAACACTGAAGCTTTCTTT
TRBD1	TRBV6-9	TRBJ1-2	.	CASRATGGGFGYGYTF	TGTGCCAGCAGAGCCACAGGGGGCGGATTTGGCTATGGCTACACCTTC
.	TRBV18	TRBJ1-2	many	CASSSDSNYGYTF	TGTGCCAGCTCATCAGACAGTAACTATGGCTACACCTTC
TRBD1	TRBV6-1	TRBJ2-1	many	CASSFRTGAAYNEQFF	TGTGCCAGCAGTTTCAGGACAGGGGCTGCCTACAATGAGCAGTTCTTC
TRBD1	TRBV12-3/TRBV12-4	TRBJ1-2	many	CASSLGTGGGYTF	TGTGCCAGCAGTTTAGGGACAGGGGGTGGCTACACCTTC
.	TRBV29-1	TRBJ1-4	few	CSVQAASGKLFF	TGCAGCGTTCAAGCCGCTTCTGGAAAACTGTTTTTT
.	TRBV30	TRBJ2-5	.	CAWSLGLQETQYF	TGTGCCTGGAGTCTTGGACTTCAAGAGACCCAGTACTTC
.	TRBV27	TRBJ2-3	many	CASSIDTGDGTDTQYF	TGTGCCAGCAGCATCGATACGGGGGATGGCACAGATACGCAGTATTTT
.	TRBV27	TRBJ1-2	.	CASSLIRDSNYGYTF	TGTGCCAGCAGTTTAATTAGGGATTCTAACTATGGCTACACCTTC
.	TRBV12-3/TRBV12-4	TRBJ1-6	few	CASSLAGGTNSPLHF	TGTGCCAGCAGTTTAGCGGGGGGAACTAATTCACCCCTCCACTTT
.	TRBV6-1	TRBJ2-5	.	CASSEPQGGQETQYF	TGTGCCAGCAGTGAACCCCAGGGGGGGCAAGAGACCCAGTACTTC
.	TRBV6-1	TRBJ1-1	many	CASIRGPSGTEAFF	TGTGCCAGCATTCGAGGTCCCAGCGGCACTGAAGCTTTCTTT
.	TRBV7-6	TRBJ2-5	.	CASSLGGSRRETQYF	TGTGCCAGCAGCTTAGGTGGCTCTCGGCGGGAGACCCAGTACTTC
TRBD2	TRBV6-1	TRBJ2-7	few	CASAGLARSYEQYF	TGTGCCAGCGCTGGACTAGCGAGATCCTACGAGCAGTACTTC
TRBD2	TRBV11-3	TRBJ2-1	many	CASSFKRTSGVIDEQFF	TGTGCCAGCAGCTTTAAGAGGACTAGCGGGGTCATAGATGAGCAGTTCTTC